This paragraph covers one T cell receptor (beta chain) sequence. The antigen is unknown. TCRdb reprocessed the 5' RACE reads with MiXCR, giving one entry per CDR3 protein. The sample yields 600,000 to 850,000 distinct CDR3 sequences, over 15% seen once. The data were taken from a study of identical twins. Overall study results and limits: Out-of-frame beta sequences exhibited a weaker degree of excess twin sharing.

Germline-derived CDR1 and CDR2 are DFQATT and SNEGSKA (reference sequence). Germline trimming cut 6 bases from V and 5 bases from J; bases unmatched to any gene: 9. This CDR3 has 14 amino acids. Another study also made use of these data, one on T cells expressing NK-cell markers.

The sequencing input was PBMCs. The V gene is TRBV20-1, the J gene TRBJ2-7, with 11 bases matching TRBD2. The receptor was isolated from a woman aged 18 to 35 in good health. The CDR3 region has the DNA TGCAGTGCCAATATAGCGGGAGGGGGCCACGAGCAGTACTTC. Translated: CSANIAGGGHEQYF.